These 6 T cell receptor beta chains share one sample of origin, sequenced in a study of response to subunit inactivated influenza vaccine. Each CDR3 protein is one row after TCRdb ran MiXCR on the RT-PCR reads. The sample includes 650,000 to 800,000 distinct CDR3 sequences, 15% to 20% seen only once; the top ten take roughly 10%. The source material was PBMCs from blood, sampled around 5 days after vaccination. The source of these receptors is a man between 45 and 60 years old who received an inactivated influenza vaccine.

DNA for the CDR3: TGTGCCAGCAGCTTGGACAGGTTTTGGACCTTC. Its protein is CASSLDRFWTF. The rearrangement links TRBV7-9 to TRBJ1-2; 7 bases map to TRBD1. V lost 3 bases, J lost 14 bases, and 6 bases stayed unmatched. This CDR3 region has 11 residues. In germline, CDR1 is SEHNR, CDR2 FQNEAQ (reference sequence).

This clonotype was detected a few times. The genes are TRBV20-1 and TRBJ2-1; no reliable D call. Germline CDR1 and CDR2: DFQATT and SNEGSKA (reference sequence). The germline V and J ends were trimmed by 5 bases and 4 bases, with 6 bases remaining between them. The CDR3 has 11 amino acids. The CDR3 DNA follows: TGCAGTGCTGGGAAATACAATGAGCAGTTCTTC. Residues: CSAGKYNEQFF.

This clonotype has a handful of counts. The chain combines TRBV29-1 with TRBJ2-7, with 12 positions matching TRBD1. Looked up from germline, CDR1 is SQVTM and CDR2 is ANQGSEA. The CDR3 runs 16 residues. The J segment lost 2 bases and the V segment lost 4 bases, leaving 9 bases of the junction unmatched. The CDR3 here is CSVGHAGTGGPYEQYF. CDR3 sequence (DNA): TGCAGCGTTGGACACGCCGGGACAGGGGGCCCCTACGAGCAGTACTTC.

J is TRBJ1-1 and V is TRBV5-1; TRBD1 might be the D (5 bases). V gave up 0 bases and J gave up 6 bases, with 12 bases separating them. The CDR3 extends over 14 amino acids. The germline V gene has CDR1 SGHRS and CDR2 YFSETQ. The DNA of the CDR3 is TGCGCCAGCAGCTTGGTAGCCAGGGAAGCTGAAGCTTTCTTT. This codes for CASSLVAREAEAFF. Full variable domain (rest looked up from reference TRBV5-1 and TRBJ1-1): KAGVTQTPRYLIKTRGQQVTLSCSPISGHRSVSWYQQTPGQGLQFLFEYFSETQRNKGNFPGRFSGRQFSNSRSEMNVSTLELGDSALYLCASSLVAREAEAFFGQGTRLTVV.

The chain joins TRBV10-2 to TRBJ2-3; D unclear. Trimming took off 0 bases at V and 3 bases at J, with 7 bases between the two ends. The CDR3 runs to 14 residues. Per germline, CDR1 WSHSY and CDR2 SAAADI. CDR3 residues: CASSESRRTDTQYF. CDR3 sequence (DNA): TGCGCCAGCAGTGAGTCGAGGCGAACAGATACGCAGTATTTT.

The V gene is TRBV2, the J gene TRBJ2-7; D may be TRBD1 (6 bases). Per germline, CDR1 SNHLY and CDR2 FYNNEI. Trimming removed 5 bases from V and 5 bases from J, with 25 bases in between. The CDR3 has 17 amino acids. The CDR3 nucleotides are TGTGCCAGCAGTACTCCCTCGGCTCGGGACAAAGGCGACGAGCAGTACTTC. Amino acids: CASSTPSARDKGDEQYF.